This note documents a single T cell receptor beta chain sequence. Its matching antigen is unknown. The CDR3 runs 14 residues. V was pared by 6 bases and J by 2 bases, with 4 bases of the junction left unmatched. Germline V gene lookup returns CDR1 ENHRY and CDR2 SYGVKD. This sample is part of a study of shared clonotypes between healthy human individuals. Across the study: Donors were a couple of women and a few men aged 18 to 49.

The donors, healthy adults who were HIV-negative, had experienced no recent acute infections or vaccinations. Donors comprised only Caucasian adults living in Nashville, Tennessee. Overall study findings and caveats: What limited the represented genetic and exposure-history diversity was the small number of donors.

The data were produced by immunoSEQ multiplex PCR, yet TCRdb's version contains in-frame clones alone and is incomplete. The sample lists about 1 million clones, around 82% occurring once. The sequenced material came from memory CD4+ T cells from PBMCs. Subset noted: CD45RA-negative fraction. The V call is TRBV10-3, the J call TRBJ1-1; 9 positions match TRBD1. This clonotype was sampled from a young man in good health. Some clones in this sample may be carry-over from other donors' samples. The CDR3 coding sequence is TGTGCCATCAGCGACAGGGGGACTAACACTGAAGCTTTCTTT. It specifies CAISDRGTNTEAFF.